The rows below give T cell receptor beta chains drawn from one sample of a study of T-cell reconstitution after alpha-beta-depleted transplantation in children. TCRdb reanalysed the PCR reads using MiXCR and keeps one entry per CDR3 protein. The sample shows about 640,000 distinct CDR3 sequences, around 17% of them seen only once. The sample here was PBMCs from the stem cell graft donor, taken from the stem cell graft. The source of these receptors is a human donor who donated a stem cell graft to a child with acute myeloid leukemia. CDR3s include the opening cysteine and the closing phenylalanine or tryptophan. D genes are given only for firm matches. Clone size, where shown, is once, few, many, or a class for clones that have expanded.

j_gene | v_gene | d_gene | abundance | CDR3nt | CDR3aa
TRBJ2-7 | TRBV29-1 | TRBD1 | many | TGCAGCGTTCGGGACAGGGGGCCCTACGAGCAGTACTTC | CSVRDRGPYEQYF
TRBJ2-3 | TRBV5-6 | NA | many | TGTGCCAGCAGCAGGCCCGCCCGGTCGCGACAGGATACGCAGTATTTT | CASSRPARSRQDTQYF
TRBJ1-2 | TRBV7-2 | NA | NA | TGTGCCAGCAGCTTGCGCGCGGGTGGGGCACGGGATGGCTACACCTTC | CASSLRAGGARDGYTF
TRBJ1-1 | TRBV6-5 | NA | many | TGTGCCAGCAGTTACCTCTCGACAGGCATGAACACTGAAGCTTTCTTT | CASSYLSTGMNTEAFF
TRBJ1-3 | TRBV12-3/TRBV12-4 | NA | NA | TGTGCCAGCAGTTTGGGCAGGGCTTCTGGAAACACCATATATTTT | CASSLGRASGNTIYF
TRBJ2-5 | TRBV20-1 | NA | NA | TGCAGTGCTAGGGGAACGGGACACAACCAAGAGACCCAGTACTTC | CSARGTGHNQETQYF
TRBJ2-2 | TRBV7-2 | NA | few | TGTGCCAGCAGCCCCGCCGGGTTGCGCGGGGAGCTGTTTTTT | CASSPAGLRGELFF
TRBJ2-1 | TRBV12-3/TRBV12-4 | TRBD2 | NA | TGTGCCAGCAGTTTAAGGCCCCCCCGTTGGGTAGCGGGGCACTCCTACAATGAGCAGTTCTTC | CASSLRPPRWVAGHSYNEQFF
TRBJ2-5 | TRBV20-1 | TRBD2 | NA | TGCAGTGCTAGAGATCAACTAGCGGGGCTGCGGACCCAGTACTTC | CSARDQLAGLRTQYF
TRBJ1-5 | TRBV3-1 | NA | NA | TGTGCCAGCAGCCAAGATCGGCAGGATCAGCCCCAGCATTTT | CASSQDRQDQPQHF
TRBJ2-7 | TRBV15 | NA | few | TGTGCCACCAGGGCCCTCGACGAGCAGTACTTC | CATRALDEQYF
TRBJ2-7 | TRBV20-1 | NA | few | TGCAGTGCTAGCCTGGGACGTAGCTCCTACGAGCAGTACTTC | CSASLGRSSYEQYF
TRBJ2-7 | TRBV29-1 | NA | few | TGCAGCGTTGGCCCCCGGGCGGGGCCCTACGAGCAGTACTTC | CSVGPRAGPYEQYF
TRBJ2-1 | TRBV7-9 | TRBD2 | NA | TGTGCCAGCAGCCTAGGGACTAGCCCCCCACACAATGAGCAGTTCTTC | CASSLGTSPPHNEQFF
TRBJ2-5 | TRBV21-1 | NA | NA | TGTGCCAGCAGCCGGGCGACTGGGACGGTCCTCCAAGAGACCCAGTACTTC | CASSRATGTVLQETQYF
TRBJ2-2 | TRBV28 | NA | NA | TGTGCCAGCAATTTCCGTACAGTCTTCGGGAACACCGGGGAGCTGTTTTTT | CASNFRTVFGNTGELFF
TRBJ2-2 | TRBV24-1 | TRBD1 | NA | TGTGCCACCAGCGGTAGGACAGGGAAAACCGGGGAGCTGTTTTTT | CATSGRTGKTGELFF
TRBJ1-1 | TRBV7-9 | NA | NA | TGTGCCAGCAGCTTACAGGGTAGGCAGACTGAAGCTTTCTTT | CASSLQGRQTEAFF
TRBJ2-3 | TRBV5-6 | NA | NA | TGTGCCAGCAGCTTGGGAGGAGGGTTCTCGTCCACAGATACGCAGTATTTT | CASSLGGGFSSTDTQYF
TRBJ1-5 | TRBV6-1 | NA | few | TGTGCCAGCAGCGAACGCTGGAGCAATCAGCCCCAGCATTTT | CASSERWSNQPQHF
TRBJ2-1 | TRBV27 | TRBD1 | NA | TGTGCCAGCACACGGACAGGGTTCGATGAGCAGTTCTTC | CASTRTGFDEQFF
TRBJ1-5 | TRBV4-2 | NA | NA | TGTGCCAGCAGCCAAGATCTGGGGGGCTGGGGTCAGCCCCAGCATTTT | CASSQDLGGWGQPQHF
TRBJ2-7 | TRBV7-8 | NA | NA | TGTGCCAGCAGCACCCGGTTCAGACCCAGCTCCTACGAGCAGTACTTC | CASSTRFRPSSYEQYF
TRBJ1-5 | TRBV12-3/TRBV12-4 | NA | NA | TGTGCCAGCAGCTTAGACGGCGGGGCTACTCAGCCCCAGCATTTT | CASSLDGGATQPQHF
TRBJ2-7 | TRBV20-1 | NA | many | TGCAGTGCTAGGGGTTTCGGGACTTACGAGCAGTACTTC | CSARGFGTYEQYF
TRBJ2-1 | TRBV4-1 | TRBD2 | NA | TGCGCCAGCAGCCAAGAACAGCTGACTAGCGGGGGGCGTGATGAGCAGTTCTTC | CASSQEQLTSGGRDEQFF
TRBJ2-6 | TRBV20-1 | NA | few | TGCAGTGCTAGAGACCGGACAGCTGGGGCCAACGTCCTGACTTTC | CSARDRTAGANVLTF
TRBJ2-6 | TRBV24-1 | NA | few | TGTGCCACCAGTGACAGAACCTCTGGGGCCAACGTCCTGACTTTC | CATSDRTSGANVLTF
TRBJ1-5 | TRBV6-1 | TRBD1 | NA | TGTGCCAGCAGTGGGCGGACAGGGGTTGATAGCAATCAGCCCCAGCATTTT | CASSGRTGVDSNQPQHF
TRBJ2-3 | TRBV5-1 | TRBD1 | few | TGCGCCAGCAGCTTGAGGACAGGGGGCGCGGGGGATACGCAGTATTTT | CASSLRTGGAGDTQYF
TRBJ2-1 | TRBV20-1 | TRBD2 | many | TGCAGTGCTAACGGGGGGTCGAGGTACAATGAGCAGTTCTTC | CSANGGSRYNEQFF
TRBJ2-6 | TRBV30 | NA | NA | TGTGCCTGGAGTGTTGGAGCTGGGGCCAACGTCCTGACTTTC | CAWSVGAGANVLTF
TRBJ2-5 | TRBV5-1 | NA | NA | TGCGCCAGCAGCCCCACCCGGACAGAAGAGACCCAGTACTTC | CASSPTRTEETQYF
TRBJ2-2 | TRBV20-1 | TRBD2 | many | TGCAGTGCTAGTCTTGGGACTATTGACACCGGGGAGCTGTTTTTT | CSASLGTIDTGELFF
TRBJ1-1 | TRBV20-1 | NA | many | TGCAGTGCCTACTTTCCGGGGACCACTGAAGCTTTCTTT | CSAYFPGTTEAFF
TRBJ1-1 | TRBV7-2 | NA | few | TGTGCCAGCAGATCAAATTTCCAAGCTGGGAACACTGAAGCTTTCTTT | CASRSNFQAGNTEAFF
TRBJ2-5 | TRBV5-1 | NA | many | TGCGCCAGCAGCTTGGCGTTAGGCGAGACCCAGTACTTC | CASSLALGETQYF
TRBJ1-1 | TRBV6-4 | NA | many | TGTGCCAGCAGGAAGGGTTCTGGTAGCACTGAAGCTTTCTTT | CASRKGSGSTEAFF
TRBJ2-3 | TRBV20-1 | NA | few | TGCAGTGCTAGAGCCAAAACCCCGAGGCGGAACACAGATACGCAGTATTTT | CSARAKTPRRNTDTQYF
TRBJ2-2 | TRBV6-2/TRBV6-3 | NA | NA | TGTGCCAGCAGTTACAACCGACAGGTTTGGATCGGGGAGCTGTTTTTT | CASSYNRQVWIGELFF
TRBJ1-2 | TRBV4-2 | NA | NA | TGTGCCAGCAGCCAAGTGGGTACAGGAGGAAACTATGGCTACACCTTC | CASSQVGTGGNYGYTF
TRBJ1-6 | TRBV4-3 | NA | few | TGCGCCAGCAGCCAAGTCCTCCTCCACTTT | CASSQVLLHF
TRBJ1-6 | TRBV4-3 | TRBD1 | many | TGCGCCAGCAGCCAAGTTGTGGGACAGAACAATTCACCCCTCCACTTT | CASSQVVGQNNSPLHF
TRBJ2-5 | TRBV20-1 | NA | NA | TGCAGTGCTAGAGCGGCAGGGGTGGCAGAGACCCAGTACTTC | CSARAAGVAETQYF
TRBJ1-2 | TRBV28 | TRBD1 | few | TGTGCCAGCAGTTTTAGGCAGGGGGCAAGTGACACCTTC | CASSFRQGASDTF
TRBJ2-3 | TRBV6-1 | NA | many | TGTGCCAGCACAGCCCTCAGGGTTCCGACATTAACAGATACGCAGTATTTT | CASTALRVPTLTDTQYF
TRBJ2-2 | TRBV20-1 | NA | few | TGCAGTGCTCCGAGGACAGATCCGAACACCGGGGAGCTGTTTTTT | CSAPRTDPNTGELFF
TRBJ2-4 | TRBV9 | TRBD2 | many | TGTGCCAGCAGCGTAGGGGCGGGGACTAGCGGCATTCAGTACTTC | CASSVGAGTSGIQYF
TRBJ2-1 | TRBV7-3 | TRBD1 | NA | TGTGCCAGCAGCTCCCTCCAGGGGGCGAGTAACAATGAGCAGTTCTTC | CASSSLQGASNNEQFF
TRBJ1-5 | TRBV7-9 | NA | many | TGTGCCAGCAGCCTACAGGATTACGATCAGCCCCAGCATTTT | CASSLQDYDQPQHF
TRBJ2-1 | TRBV24-1 | NA | few | TGTGCCACTGCGGAAGAGGGTATTGGTGAGCAGTTCTTC | CATAEEGIGEQFF